This paragraph reports one T cell receptor (beta chain). Its target is unknown. Using its own MiXCR run on the RT-PCR reads, TCRdb lists one record per CDR3 protein. The repertoire includes around 250,000 distinct CDR3 sequences, approximately 12% of them detected once, and about 8% sits in the top ten. This sample is part of a study of response to subunit inactivated influenza vaccine. Notes on the study in general: After each seasonal influenza vaccination, few new T cells are recruited, the authors suggested.

The receptor comes from a man aged 50 or older who received an inactivated influenza vaccine. The sequencing here drew on non-naive T cells sorted from PBMCs, taken 14 to 15 days before vaccination.

CDR3 DNA sequence: TGCAGTGCTAGAGCTCCTATGTACGACACTGAAGCTTTCTTT. Protein sequence: CSARAPMYDTEAFF. The V and J genes are TRBV20-1 and TRBJ1-1; D ambiguous. V lost 1 base to trimming and J lost 3 bases, with 12 bases between them. This CDR3 comprises 14 residues. Looked up from germline, CDR1 is DFQATT and CDR2 is SNEGSKA (reference sequence).